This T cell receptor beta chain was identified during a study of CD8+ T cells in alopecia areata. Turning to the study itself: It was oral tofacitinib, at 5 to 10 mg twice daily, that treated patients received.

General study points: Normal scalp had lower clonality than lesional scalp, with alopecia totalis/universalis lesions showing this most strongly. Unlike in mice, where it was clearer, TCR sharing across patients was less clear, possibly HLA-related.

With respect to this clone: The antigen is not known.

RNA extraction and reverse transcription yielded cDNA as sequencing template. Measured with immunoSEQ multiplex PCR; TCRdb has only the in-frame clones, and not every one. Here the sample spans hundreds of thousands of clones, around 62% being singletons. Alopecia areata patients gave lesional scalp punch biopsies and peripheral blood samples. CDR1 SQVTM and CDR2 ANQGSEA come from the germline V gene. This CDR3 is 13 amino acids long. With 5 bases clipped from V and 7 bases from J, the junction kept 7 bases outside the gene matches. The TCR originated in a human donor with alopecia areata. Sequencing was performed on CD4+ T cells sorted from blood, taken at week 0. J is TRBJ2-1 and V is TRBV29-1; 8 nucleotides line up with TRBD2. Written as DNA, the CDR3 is TGCAGCGTTCACCCCGGGACTAGGAATGAGCAGTTCTTC. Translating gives CSVHPGTRNEQFF.